The 7 T cell receptor beta chains in this list originate from one sample, sequenced in a study of identical twins. TCRdb reprocessed the 5' RACE reads via MiXCR and lists one record per CDR3 protein. The sample has around 1.7 million distinct CDR3 sequences, 25% to 35% seen once. The sequenced material came from cord blood. Receptors originate from a newborn girl in good health.

V gene TRBV5-1 combines with J gene TRBJ1-2; tentatively, D is TRBD1 (5 bases). CDR3 length: 16 amino acids. Trimming cost V 5 bases and J 2 bases, with 19 bases left between them. CDR1 and CDR2 (germline): SGHRS, YFSETQ. The CDR3 coding sequence is TGCGCCAGCAGTACCCGGGGCGGGCGGGTAAACTATGGCTACACCTTC. This sequence encodes CASSTRGGRVNYGYTF.

This clonotype has only a few counts. The J gene is TRBJ2-3, the V gene TRBV5-1; D may be TRBD2 (6 bases). The CDR3 runs to 17 residues. V was pared by 1 base and J by 4 bases, with 19 bases between. Germline loops: CDR1 SGHRS, CDR2 YFSETQ. The CDR3 region has the DNA TGCGCCAGCAGCTTGACGGTCCGTCGGGGGAGTGCAGATACGCAGTATTTT. This encodes CASSLTVRRGSADTQYF.

This clonotype turned up a few times. The genes are TRBV28 and TRBJ2-1; 7 bases are shared with TRBD1. The end of the DNA is better explained by TRBJ2-7, so the J call may be wrong. Germline CDR1 MDHEN, CDR2 SYDVKM. This CDR3 is 18 amino acids long. The CDR3 region is CASRIRGRGSGSYNEQYF. In DNA, the CDR3 is TGTGCCAGCAGGATTAGGGGGCGCGGTTCCGGTTCCTACAATGAGCAGTACTTC.

This clonotype was seen a few times. The rearrangement joins TRBV2 to TRBJ1-2; TRBD1 matches 7 bases. Looked up from germline, CDR1 is SNHLY and CDR2 is FYNNEI. The J segment lost 0 bases and the V segment lost 2 bases, leaving 6 bases of the junction unmatched. CDR3 length: 16 residues. CDR3 in amino acids: CASSEKTGLANYGYTF. The CDR3 region has the DNA TGTGCCAGCAGTGAAAAGACAGGGCTAGCTAACTATGGCTACACCTTC.

J is TRBJ2-1 and V is TRBV20-1, with D possibly TRBD2 on 7 matching bases. Trimming took off 2 bases at V and 9 bases at J, with 17 bases between the two ends. This CDR3 is built from 14 residues. Per germline, CDR1 DFQATT and CDR2 SNEGSKA (reference sequence). The CDR3 region has the DNA TGCAGTGCTAGAAGGGGGGGGACGAGGGGTGAGCAGTTCTTC. Amino acid sequence: CSARRGGTRGEQFF.

This rearrangement joins TRBV28 to TRBJ2-5; D tentatively reads TRBD1 or TRBD2 (7 bases each). CDR1 MDHEN and CDR2 SYDVKM come from the germline V gene. With 5 bases removed from V and 11 bases from J, the gap between germline ends came to 21 bases. CDR3 length: 14 amino acids. In DNA, the CDR3 is TGTGCCAGCAGTACAGGGGCGGGAGACAATGAGCAGTACTTC. It specifies CASSTGAGDNEQYF.

V and J are TRBV20-1 and TRBJ2-1; TRBD1 matches 8 bases. Per germline, CDR1 DFQATT and CDR2 SNEGSKA (reference sequence). The CDR3 covers 13 residues. With V trimmed by 3 bases and J by 3 bases, 1 base remained unmatched. The CDR3, as DNA: TGCAGTGCTAGTACAGGGGGCTACAATGAGCAGTTCTTC. Protein product: CSASTGGYNEQFF.